This T cell receptor (beta chain) emerged from a study of blood T cells in healthy people across ages (dated by TCRdb to the mid-2010s). Background for the entire study: In model experiments, template switching captured about one uniquely barcoded TCR beta cDNA molecule for every two T cells. Using the same blood draw, the study looked at two additional independent replicas of 1 million unique cDNA reads for two donors, one aged 18 to 30 and the other aged 80 or older. Four age groups were formed from the donors: young (average roughly 15 years), middle-aged (just under 40), aged (62) and long-lived (approximately 80). Donors of different ages were randomly distributed across sequencing lanes to avoid experimental bias. Using deep sequencing normalized with unique cDNA molecular identifiers, the study measured how TCR beta repertoire diversity changes with age.

Libraries came from 5' RACE. Reads for this sample came from an Illumina HiSeq 2500. A second PCR of about 6 to 11 cycles was performed with a sample-barcoded 5' primer and a J-beta primer mix. Each TCR beta cDNA molecule received a unique molecular identifier from a template-switch 5' adaptor carrying 12 random nucleotides. Each sample yielded at least 2.5 million CDR3-containing paired-end reads. First-strand cDNA synthesis was performed from all RNA using the Mint cDNA synthesis kit, with priming by a TRBC-specific oligonucleotide. Following uracil-DNA glycosylase treatment, a first 18-cycle PCR with universal primers M1SS and BC2_uni_R was performed on all cDNA. In the authors' own workflow: Normalization of each sample was performed by random selection of 1 million high-quality reads, each carrying a distinct molecular identifier. Reads sharing molecular identifiers were discarded rather than binned into consensus sequences. MiTCR, run with a Q25 quality threshold and the strictest error-elimination algorithm, handled CDR3 identification, clonotype clustering and error correction. A nonparametric unseen species model using Euler transformation provided a lower-bound estimate of total TCR beta diversity. TCRdb passed the public sequencing reads through fastp at Q25 and MiXCR, retaining productive beta sequences. CDR3 protein duplicates are merged, each entry listing the most common genes and DNA. Here the V and J calls rest on TCRdb's processing, not on the authors' analysis. Counted in this sample were roughly 2 million distinct CDR3 sequences; roughly 50% of them appeared once. The top ten clones comprise approximately 2.1% of the sample.

As regards this clonotype: Its specific antigen is unknown. No base quality information exists; no much larger clone differs at one position.

Here is what the overall study found, with its caveats: The CMV infection status of donors was not known, potentially confounding age-related changes in expanded clonotypes. Observed TCR beta diversity per million T cells fell roughly linearly with age, and a significant reduction was already apparent by age around 40. Because profiling used bulk unsorted PBMCs, naive and antigen-experienced compartments could not be compared conclusively. A strong correlation was found between observed TCR beta diversity and the percentage of naive T cells measured by flow cytometry. The long-lived group showed more naive CD4+ T cells, fewer expanded clones and increased TCR diversity than the aged group, suggesting age selection. Total diversity estimates from one million sequenced T cells were considered lower bounds and underestimates.

In the germline V gene, CDR1 corresponds to MDHEN and CDR2 to SYDVKM. The CDR3 numbers 15 residues from cysteine through phenylalanine. Only the CDR3 region is kept as DNA, spanning 45 bases read in frame from base 1. Ends trimmed: V by 3 bases, J by 8 bases; bases unmatched to a gene: 9. Donors were roughly 40 systemically healthy Caucasian individuals from Russia aged 6 to 90 years. About 10 milliliters of peripheral blood were collected from each donor into EDTA-treated Vacutainer tubes. Ficoll-Paque density-gradient centrifugation was used to isolate PBMCs, with at least 6.5 million per sample. Trizol reagent was used to extract total RNA from the PBMCs, yielding at least 5 micrograms per sample. For every donor, an aliquot of PBMCs went through flow cytometry to measure the percentages of naive CD45RAhigh/CD27high T cells.

The sample taken for sequencing was blood. This clonotype was sampled from a woman in her thirties or forties in good health. Recombination connected TRBV28 to TRBJ1-2, with TRBD1 identical over 10 junction bases. The encoded CDR3 is CASSFSGTGDRGYTF. The nucleotide sequence reads TGTGCCAGCAGTTTTTCCGGGACAGGGGATCGCGGCTACACCTTC.